Shown below are 32 T cell receptor beta chains from a single sample sequenced in a study of response to subunit inactivated influenza vaccine. TCRdb reprocessed the RT-PCR reads with MiXCR, giving one entry per CDR3 protein. The sample lists more than 550,000 distinct CDR3 sequences; 10% to 15% were seen once. The sample here was PBMCs from blood, taken on the day of vaccination. The receptors originated from a man in his forties or fifties who received an inactivated influenza vaccine.

To note about this clonotype: The junction and the germline gene differ at one end; a read error may be behind it. The chain joins TRBV6-2 or TRBV6-3 to TRBJ1-4; 7 bases agree with TRBD1. CDR1 is MNHEY, CDR2 SVGEGT, per germline. CDR3 length equals 14 residues. The DNA of the CDR3 is TGTGCCAGCAGCCCCGACAGGGCTAAGGAAAAACTGTTTTTT. This encodes CASSPDRAKEKLFF.

This clonotype was seen just once. The V call is TRBV5-1, the J call TRBJ2-5; the D call may be TRBD1 or TRBD2 (5 bases each). This CDR3 comprises 14 residues. CDR1 is SGHRS and CDR2 is YFSETQ in the germline V gene. Trimming cost V 3 bases and J 1 base, with 10 bases left between them. CDR3 coding DNA: TGCGCCAGCAGCTGGGACGAACTCCAAGAGACCCAGTACTTC. Protein sequence: CASSWDELQETQYF.

This clonotype was observed a few times. V usage is TRBV19 and J usage is TRBJ1-5; D is unresolved. This CDR3 has 15 residues. The V gene lost 1 base and the J gene lost 7 bases, with 14 bases spanning the gap. In germline, CDR1 is LNHDA, CDR2 SQIVND (reference sequence). The CDR3 spells CASSIAGLVNQPQHF. CDR3 nucleotides: TGTGCCAGTAGTATAGCGGGGTTGGTAAACCAGCCCCAGCATTTT.

The chain carries TRBV11-2 and TRBJ2-3; D is uncertain. Trimming took 7 bases from V and 5 from J, leaving 16 bases between them. CDR1 is SGHAT and CDR2 is FQNNGV in the germline V gene. The CDR3 loop spans 14 amino acids. The CDR3 loop is CASTPGSGRDTQYF. DNA of the CDR3: TGTGCCAGCACCCCGGGTTCTGGAAGAGATACGCAGTATTTT.

The rearrangement links TRBV24-1 to TRBJ2-3; D uncertain. This CDR3 contains 13 residues. V was pared by 2 bases and J by 6 bases, with 8 bases between. Germline CDR1 is KGHDR and CDR2 is SFDVKD. The CDR3 region has the DNA TGTGCCACCAGTGATTATGACTCTGATACGCAGTATTTT. Residues: CATSDYDSDTQYF.

This clonotype was observed many times. This sequence joins TRBV12-3 or TRBV12-4 and TRBJ2-5; TRBD1 aligns across 7 bases. Germline trimming cut 4 bases from V and 4 bases from J; bases unmatched to any gene: 15. This CDR3 is 17 amino acids long. The CDR3 reads CASSYYSGTVRVETQYF. The CDR3, as DNA: TGTGCCAGCAGTTACTACTCCGGGACAGTACGGGTAGAGACCCAGTACTTC.

This chain links TRBV6-5 with TRBJ2-3, with a weak D call TRBD2 (5 bases). The V gene's germline CDR1 is MNHEY and CDR2 SVGAGI. V lost 2 bases, J lost 1 base, and 7 bases lay in between. This CDR3 has 14 amino acids. The CDR3 is CASSYGRGTDTQYF. In DNA, the CDR3 is TGTGCCAGCAGTTACGGGCGGGGCACAGATACGCAGTATTTT.

Remarks on this clonotype: One end of the junction varies from germline; a read error may be responsible. The chain employs TRBV6-5 and TRBJ2-5, with D perhaps matching TRBD1 or TRBD2 (5 bases each). Germline CDR1 reads MNHEY; CDR2 reads SVGAGI. The CDR3 is 16 residues long. The CDR3 here is CASSHLGTYPQETQYF. The CDR3 nucleotides are TGTGCCAGCAGTCACCTTGGGACCTACCCCCAAGAGACTCAGTACTTC.

In its sample, this clonotype was seen a few times. The chain joins TRBV12-3 or TRBV12-4 to TRBJ2-7; D is unclear. This CDR3 has 12 amino acids. V was clipped by 3 bases and J by 5 bases, with 8 bases between them. The CDR3 region has the DNA TGTGCCAGCAGTTTGTTCTATGACGAGCAGTACTTC. Encoded protein: CASSLFYDEQYF.

In this sample, this clonotype turned up many times. The V and J genes are TRBV7-9 and TRBJ2-2; D is ambiguous. This CDR3 has 14 amino acids. V was shortened by 1 base and J by 5 bases, with 8 bases between the two germline ends. Germline CDR1 and CDR2: SEHNR and FQNEAQ (reference sequence). The CDR3 DNA reads as TGTGCCAGCAGCTTAGGTTCCAAGACCGGGGAGCTGTTTTTT. Encoded protein: CASSLGSKTGELFF.

There are a few counts of this clonotype. The CDR3 loop reads CASSLAGQGFATNEKLFF. The DNA of the CDR3 is TGTGCCAGCAGCTTGGCCGGACAGGGGTTTGCAACTAATGAAAAACTGTTTTTT. The gene calls are TRBV5-6 and TRBJ1-4; 9 nucleotides line up with TRBD1. CDR1 is SGHDT, CDR2 YYEEEE, per germline. CDR3 length: 18 amino acids. The J segment lost 0 bases and the V segment lost 0 bases, leaving 6 bases of the junction unmatched. The complete variable domain, with remaining parts taken from reference TRBV5-6 and TRBJ1-4, reads DAGVTQSPTHLIKTRGQQVTLRCSPKSGHDTVSWYQQALGQGPQFIFQYYEEEERQRGNFPDRFSGHQFPNYSSELNVNALLLGDSALYLCASSLAGQGFATNEKLFFGSGTQLSVL.

The J gene is TRBJ1-1, the V gene TRBV6-1; maybe TRBD1 (5 bases). V was pared by 3 bases and J by 7 bases, with 6 bases between. The CDR3 is made up of 11 amino acids. Germline V gene sequence: CDR1 MNHNS, CDR2 SASEGT. The CDR3 DNA is TGTGCCAGCAGTGAGGGGGTTGAAGCTTTCTTT. Its protein product is CASSEGVEAFF.

This sequence joins TRBV20-1 and TRBJ1-1; D not resolved. This CDR3 has 12 residues. Looked up from germline, CDR1 is DFQATT and CDR2 is SNEGSKA (reference sequence). Trimming took 3 bases from V and 1 from J, leaving 6 bases between them. This CDR3 is CSASEGNTEAFF. The DNA of the CDR3 is TGCAGTGCTAGTGAGGGGAACACTGAAGCTTTCTTT.

This clonotype occurred a few times. The chain is built from TRBV20-1 and TRBJ1-5, with TRBD1 identical over 10 bases. The CDR3 runs to 15 residues. The germline CDR1 and CDR2 sequences are DFQATT and SNEGSKA (reference sequence). With V trimmed by 5 bases and J by 4 bases, 8 bases remained unmatched. The DNA for the CDR3 is TGCAGTGCTTCTTCCGCGGGACAGGGGAATCAGCCCCAGCATTTT. Translated, it gives CSASSAGQGNQPQHF.

This clonotype has ten or more counts. The chain links TRBV20-1 to TRBJ1-1, with 7 bases that match TRBD1. With 0 bases clipped from V and 4 bases from J, the junction kept 8 bases outside the gene matches. The CDR3 runs to 15 residues. From germline, CDR1 is DFQATT and CDR2 SNEGSKA (reference sequence). This CDR3 is CSARDRGDSGTEAFF. CDR3 DNA: TGCAGTGCTAGAGATCGAGGGGACAGCGGCACTGAAGCTTTCTTT.

V and J are TRBV5-1 and TRBJ2-5; TRBD2 matches 8 bases. V lost 5 bases and J lost 4; bases outside the gene matches: 10. The CDR3 is 15 residues long. Germline CDR1 reads SGHRS; CDR2 reads YFSETQ. CDR3 sequence reads: CASRPERGSRETQYF. The CDR3 region has the DNA TGCGCCAGCAGACCGGAGCGGGGGTCCCGAGAGACCCAGTACTTC. Complete variable domain (other parts from reference TRBV5-1 and TRBJ2-5): KAGVTQTPRYLIKTRGQQVTLSCSPISGHRSVSWYQQTPGQGLQFLFEYFSETQRNKGNFPGRFSGRQFSNSRSEMNVSTLELGDSALYLCASRPERGSRETQYFGPGTRLLVL.

CDR3: CASSKNREGYTF. The CDR3 DNA reads as TGTGCCAGCAGCAAAAACAGGGAGGGCTACACCTTC. The chain is built from TRBV12-3 or TRBV12-4 and TRBJ1-2, with D possibly matching TRBD1 (6 bases). V lost 6 bases to trimming and J lost 8 bases, with 13 bases between them. CDR3 length: 12 residues.

Ten or more counts support this clonotype. The chain combines TRBV7-2 with TRBJ2-2, with D possibly TRBD1 on 6 matching bases. The CDR3 extends over 14 amino acids. With 5 bases removed from V and 3 bases from J, the gap between germline ends came to 10 bases. Germline CDR1 SGHTA, CDR2 FQGNSA. The CDR3 coding sequence is TGTGCCAGCAGCGTACAGGGATACACCGGGGAGCTGTTTTTT. Translating gives CASSVQGYTGELFF.

The V gene is TRBV20-1, the J gene TRBJ2-1; no clear D. The CDR3 runs to 11 residues. CDR1 and CDR2 (germline): DFQATT, SNEGSKA (reference sequence). V lost 5 bases and J lost 3, with 5 bases in between. The CDR3 protein is CSADSYNEQFF. Written as DNA, the CDR3 is TGCAGTGCTGATAGCTACAATGAGCAGTTCTTC.

The rearrangement links TRBV6-2 or TRBV6-3 to TRBJ2-2; 9 nucleotides align to TRBD2. Germline-derived CDR1 and CDR2 are MNHEY and SVGEGT. With V trimmed by 6 bases and J by 1 base, 15 bases remained unmatched. The CDR3 has 19 amino acids. The chain's CDR3 is CASSNRGGGVLENTGELFF. The CDR3 DNA reads as TGTGCCAGCAGCAACCGGGGCGGGGGGGTCCTCGAGAACACCGGGGAGCTGTTTTTT.

In regard to this clonotype: Sequence at one end of the junction differs from germline and may be a read error. V usage is TRBV5-5 and J usage is TRBJ2-2; a weak D match, TRBD2 (7 bases). Germline loops: CDR1 SGHKS, CDR2 YYEKEE (reference sequence). The CDR3 has 16 amino acids. The CDR3 sequence is CASSLGHGGLTGELIF. CDR3 bases: TGTGCCAGCAGCTTGGGCCACGGGGGGCTGACCGGGGAGCTGATTTTT.

This clonotype was counted only a few times. This rearrangement joins TRBV6-1 to TRBJ2-1; weak D call: TRBD1 (6 bases). The germline V gene encodes CDR1 MNHNS and CDR2 SASEGT. The length of the CDR3 is 15 residues. Trimming removed 5 bases from V and 3 bases from J, with 14 bases in between. The CDR3 region has the DNA TGTGCCAGCAGTCGGACAGCCCAAATCTACAATGAGCAGTTCTTC. This encodes CASSRTAQIYNEQFF.

V usage is TRBV28 and J usage is TRBJ2-3; D uncertain. The CDR3 loop spans 13 amino acids. The germline V gene encodes CDR1 MDHEN and CDR2 SYDVKM. Trimming shortened V by 4 bases and J by 6 bases, and 11 bases separated the two germline ends. The CDR3 sequence: CASSSPNPDTQYF. In DNA, the CDR3 is TGTGCCAGCAGTTCGCCTAACCCTGATACGCAGTATTTT.

This clonotype has just a few counts. The rearrangement uses TRBV28 and TRBJ2-4; the D call may be TRBD1 or TRBD2 (5 bases each). Germline lookup yields CDR1 MDHEN and CDR2 SYDVKM. This CDR3 region has 18 residues. Trimming stripped 3 bases from V and 1 base from J, with 19 bases between. The CDR3: CASSFWVKGRGAKNIQYF. As DNA, the CDR3 is TGTGCCAGCAGTTTTTGGGTGAAGGGGCGCGGGGCCAAAAACATTCAGTACTTC.

The chain links TRBV4-2 to TRBJ1-5; no clear D gene. This CDR3 contains 14 residues. Germline V gene sequence: CDR1 LGHNA, CDR2 YNFKEQ. V lost 1 base, J lost 1 base, and 5 bases lay in between. The chain's CDR3 is CASSQAKSNQPQHF. CDR3 coding DNA: TGTGCCAGCAGCCAAGCTAAGAGCAATCAGCCCCAGCATTTT.

As for this clonotype: Germline is not matched at one junction end, which may reflect a read error. The CDR3 loop reads CTSSSLCGGYNEQFF. The DNA for the CDR3 is TGCACCAGCAGTTCATTGTGCGGAGGGTACAATGAGCAGTTCTTC. This sequence joins TRBV27 and TRBJ2-1; perhaps TRBD2 as D (6 bases). The germline V gene encodes CDR1 MNHEY and CDR2 SMNVEV (reference sequence). CDR3 length equals 15 residues.

Many counts were recorded for this clonotype. The chain employs TRBV20-1 and TRBJ2-1; 9 bases match TRBD2. The junction had 6 bases not matched to a gene; V was cut back by 5 bases and J by 4 bases. The CDR3 loop spans 14 amino acids. CDR1 and CDR2 (germline): DFQATT, SNEGSKA (reference sequence). CDR3 coding DNA: TGCAGTGCTCCCGGGACTAGCAGTTACAATGAGCAGTTCTTC. This translates into CSAPGTSSYNEQFF.

This chain links TRBV30 with TRBJ2-7; no reliable D call. This CDR3 spans 13 amino acids. Germline V lookup: CDR1 GTSNPN, CDR2 SVGIG (reference sequence). V was pared by 0 bases and J by 0 bases, with 6 bases between. The CDR3 DNA is TGTGCCTGGAGTGTATTGGGCTCCTACGAGCAGTACTTC. Translation: CAWSVLGSYEQYF.

This clonotype was detected only a few times. J is TRBJ1-1 and V is TRBV29-1, with D unresolved. Looked up from germline, CDR1 is SQVTM and CDR2 is ANQGSEA. This CDR3 contains 11 residues. V dropped 6 bases and J dropped 0 bases, with 5 bases sitting between them. In DNA, the CDR3 is TGCAGCGTCAGTATGAACACTGAAGCTTTCTTT. The encoded protein is CSVSMNTEAFF.

This clonotype was seen more than once but under ten times. The chain combines TRBV28 with TRBJ2-3, with D unresolved. The CDR3 loop spans 17 amino acids. V lost 3 bases, J lost 0 bases, and 16 bases lay in between. Germline CDR1 and CDR2: MDHEN and SYDVKM. The CDR3 is CASSFPFPLTSTDTQYF. CDR3 DNA sequence: TGTGCCAGCAGTTTCCCCTTCCCCTTGACTAGCACAGATACGCAGTATTTT.

The J gene is TRBJ1-4, the V gene TRBV4-1; D not resolved. Deletions cut 4 bases from V and 0 bases from J, with 12 bases between. This CDR3 is built from 16 residues. CDR1 and CDR2 (germline): MGHRA, YSYEKL. The CDR3 region is CASSRRTTSTNEKLFF. The CDR3 DNA reads as TGCGCCAGCAGCCGAAGAACCACGTCAACTAATGAAAAACTGTTTTTT.

The CDR3 here is CAISESRLAGYNEQFF. The CDR3 DNA follows: TGTGCCATCAGTGAGTCGAGGCTAGCGGGATACAATGAGCAGTTCTTC. The rearrangement joins TRBV10-3 to TRBJ2-1; 9 bases match TRBD2. The trim removed 0 bases at V and 4 bases at J, leaving 4 bases unmatched. The CDR3 runs to 16 residues. Germline V CDR1 and CDR2: ENHRY, SYGVKD.